This T cell receptor (beta chain) is from a study of post-analysis software for immune sequencing data. In its sample, this clonotype was seen a few times. Its specificity is unknown. Unique molecular identifiers were built into the TCR beta cDNA libraries. One entry per CDR3 protein results from TCRdb running MiXCR on the PCR reads. The sample contains roughly 430,000 distinct CDR3 sequences, approximately 42% of which appear only once. General observations from the study: Batch-matched samples strongly co-clustered by F measure.

Sequenced sample: blood. This clonotype originated in a girl aged 2 to 10 with multiple sclerosis.

This chain's CDR3 is CSAGQPSTDTQYF. The CDR3 DNA reads TGCAGTGCAGGACAGCCTAGCACAGATACGCAGTATTTT. The V gene is TRBV20-1, the J gene TRBJ2-3, with D perhaps TRBD1 (6 bases). The germline V and J ends were trimmed by 6 bases and 0 bases, with 10 bases remaining between them. Germline V gives CDR1 DFQATT, CDR2 SNEGSKA (reference sequence). The CDR3 is made up of 13 amino acids.